This entry describes one TCR beta chain. These data belong to a study of control samples from healthy donors and cancer patients. The protocol was immunoSEQ multiplex PCR, while the TCRdb copy is restricted to in-frame clones and leaves out a portion. The table shows about 130,000 clones, with 85% to 95% occurring only once. Sequencing was carried out using PBMCs. The origin of this receptor is an elderly man with head and neck cancer.

The CDR3 here is CASSRQGNGYTF. CDR3 coding DNA: TGTGCCAGTAGTAGGCAGGGGAATGGCTACACCTTC. The chain links TRBV19 to TRBJ1-2, with D perhaps TRBD1 (6 bases). CDR1 and CDR2 (germline): LNHDA, SQIVND (reference sequence). This CDR3 region has 12 residues. Trimming took 4 bases from V and 6 from J, leaving 9 bases between them.